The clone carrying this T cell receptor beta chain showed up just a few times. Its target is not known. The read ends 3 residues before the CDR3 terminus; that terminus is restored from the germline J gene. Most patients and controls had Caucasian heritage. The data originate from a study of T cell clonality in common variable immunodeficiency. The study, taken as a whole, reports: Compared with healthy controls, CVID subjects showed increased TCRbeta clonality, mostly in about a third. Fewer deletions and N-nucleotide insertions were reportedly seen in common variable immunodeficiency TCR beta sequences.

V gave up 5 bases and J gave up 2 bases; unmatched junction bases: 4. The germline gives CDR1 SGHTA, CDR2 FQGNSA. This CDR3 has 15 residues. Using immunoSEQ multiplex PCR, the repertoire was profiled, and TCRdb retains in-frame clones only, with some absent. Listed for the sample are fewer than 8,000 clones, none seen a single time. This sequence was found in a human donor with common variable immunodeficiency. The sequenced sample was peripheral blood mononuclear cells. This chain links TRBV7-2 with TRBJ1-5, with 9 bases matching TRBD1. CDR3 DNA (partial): TGTGCCAGCAGCCGGGACAGGGCGGGCAATCAGCCC. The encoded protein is CASSRDRAGNQP. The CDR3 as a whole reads CASSRDRAGNQPQHF.